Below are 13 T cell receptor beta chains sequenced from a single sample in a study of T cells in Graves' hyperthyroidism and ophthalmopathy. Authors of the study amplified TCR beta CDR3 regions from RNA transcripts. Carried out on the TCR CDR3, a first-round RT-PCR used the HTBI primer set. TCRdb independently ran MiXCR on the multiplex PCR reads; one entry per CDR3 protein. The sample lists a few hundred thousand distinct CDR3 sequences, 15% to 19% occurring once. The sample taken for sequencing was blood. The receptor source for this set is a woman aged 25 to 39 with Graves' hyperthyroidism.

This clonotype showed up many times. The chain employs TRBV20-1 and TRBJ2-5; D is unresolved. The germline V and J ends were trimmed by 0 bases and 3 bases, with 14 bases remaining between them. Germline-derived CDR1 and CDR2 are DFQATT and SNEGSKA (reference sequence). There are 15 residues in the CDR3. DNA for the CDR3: TGCAGTGCTAGAGATAGGTCTAGGACGGAAGAGACCCAGTACTTC. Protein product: CSARDRSRTEETQYF.

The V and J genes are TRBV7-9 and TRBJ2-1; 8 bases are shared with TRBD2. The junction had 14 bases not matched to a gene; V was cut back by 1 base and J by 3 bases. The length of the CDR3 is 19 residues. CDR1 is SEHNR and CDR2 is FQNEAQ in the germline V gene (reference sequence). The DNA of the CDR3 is TGTGCCAGCAGCTTAGTCGGGAGGGTGACTGAAAGGAACTACAATGAGCAGTTCTTC. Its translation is CASSLVGRVTERNYNEQFF. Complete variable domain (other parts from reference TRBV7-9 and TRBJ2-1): DTGVSQNPRHKITKRGQNVTFRCDPISEHNRLYWYRQTLGQGPEFLTYFQNEAQLEKSRLLSDRFSAERPKGSFSTLEIQRTEQGDSAMYLCASSLVGRVTERNYNEQFFGPGTRLTVL.

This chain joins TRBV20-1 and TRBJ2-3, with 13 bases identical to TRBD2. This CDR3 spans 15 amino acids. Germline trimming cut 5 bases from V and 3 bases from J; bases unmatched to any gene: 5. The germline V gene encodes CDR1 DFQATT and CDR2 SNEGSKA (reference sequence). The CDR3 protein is CSARTSGRVTDTQYF. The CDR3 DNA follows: TGCAGTGCTCGGACTAGCGGGAGAGTTACAGATACGCAGTATTTT.

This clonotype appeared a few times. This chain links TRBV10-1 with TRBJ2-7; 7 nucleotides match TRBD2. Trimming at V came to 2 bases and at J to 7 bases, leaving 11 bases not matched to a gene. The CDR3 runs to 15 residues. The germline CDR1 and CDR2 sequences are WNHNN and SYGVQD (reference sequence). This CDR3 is CASSETTSHETEQYF. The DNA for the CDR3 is TGCGCCAGCAGTGAGACGACTAGCCACGAGACGGAGCAGTACTTC.

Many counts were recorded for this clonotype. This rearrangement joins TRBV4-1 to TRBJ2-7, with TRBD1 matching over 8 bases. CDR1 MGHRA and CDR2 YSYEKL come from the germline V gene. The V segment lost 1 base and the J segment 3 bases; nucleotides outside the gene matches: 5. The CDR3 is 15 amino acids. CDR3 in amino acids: CASSQAQGVYYEQYF. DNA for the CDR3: TGCGCCAGCAGCCAAGCACAGGGGGTCTACTACGAGCAGTACTTC.

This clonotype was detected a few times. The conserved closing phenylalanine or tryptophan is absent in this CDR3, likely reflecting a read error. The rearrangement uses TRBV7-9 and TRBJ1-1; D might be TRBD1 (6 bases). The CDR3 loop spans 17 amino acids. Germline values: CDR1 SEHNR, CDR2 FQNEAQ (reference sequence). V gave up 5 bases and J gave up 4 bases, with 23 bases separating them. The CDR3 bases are TGTGCCAGCAGCCTCCAATTCGGGGGCCCATTTATCACTGAAGCTTTCTCT. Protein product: CASSLQFGGPFITEAFS.

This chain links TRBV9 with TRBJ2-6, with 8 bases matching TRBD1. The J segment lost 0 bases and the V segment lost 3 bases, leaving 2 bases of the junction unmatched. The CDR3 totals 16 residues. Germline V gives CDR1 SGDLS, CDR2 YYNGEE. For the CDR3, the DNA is TGTGCCAGCAGCGGGACAGGGTTCTCTGGGGCCAACGTCCTGACTTTC. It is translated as CASSGTGFSGANVLTF.

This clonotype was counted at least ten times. CDR3 region: CASSQFTGGYNEQFF. CDR3 bases: TGTGCCAGCAGCCAATTTACGGGAGGATACAATGAGCAGTTCTTC. The chain combines TRBV3-1 with TRBJ2-1; TRBD2 agrees at 7 bases. CDR3 length equals 15 residues. Germline lookup yields CDR1 LGHDT and CDR2 YNNKEL (reference sequence). Germline trimming cut 2 bases from V and 4 bases from J; bases unmatched to any gene: 5.

The CDR3 protein is CASSQNRGVNNQPQHF. As DNA, the CDR3 is TGTGCCAGTAGCCAAAACAGGGGCGTTAACAATCAGCCCCAGCATTTT. This chain connects TRBV19 to TRBJ1-5; TRBD1 matches 7 bases. In germline, CDR1 is LNHDA, CDR2 SQIVND (reference sequence). V lost 6 bases, J lost 3 bases, and 11 bases stayed unmatched. The CDR3 extends over 16 amino acids. Variable domain in full (rest from reference TRBV19 and TRBJ1-5): DGGITQSPKYLFRKEGQNVTLSCEQNLNHDAMYWYRQDPGQGLRLIYYSQIVNDFQKGDIAEGYSVSREKKESFPLTVTSAQKNPTAFYLCASSQNRGVNNQPQHFGDGTRLSIL.

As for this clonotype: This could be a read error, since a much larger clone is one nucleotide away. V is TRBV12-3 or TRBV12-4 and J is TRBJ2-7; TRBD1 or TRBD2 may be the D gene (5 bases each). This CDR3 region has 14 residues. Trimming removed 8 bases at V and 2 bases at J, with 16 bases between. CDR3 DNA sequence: TGTGCCAGCCCAATGGGGCGGGTAACCTACGAGCAGTACTTC. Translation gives CASPMGRVTYEQYF.

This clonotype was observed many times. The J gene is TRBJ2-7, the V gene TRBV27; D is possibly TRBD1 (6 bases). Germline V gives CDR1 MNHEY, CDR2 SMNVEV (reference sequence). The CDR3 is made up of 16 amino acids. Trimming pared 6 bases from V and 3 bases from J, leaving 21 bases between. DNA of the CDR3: TGTGCCAGCAGGAGGACAGACCGGATACGAAACTACGAGCAGTACTTC. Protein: CASRRTDRIRNYEQYF.

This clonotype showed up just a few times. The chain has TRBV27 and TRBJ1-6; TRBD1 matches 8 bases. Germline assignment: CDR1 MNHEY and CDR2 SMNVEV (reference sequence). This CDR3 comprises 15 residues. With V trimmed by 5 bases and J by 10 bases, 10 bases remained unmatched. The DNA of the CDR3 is TGTGCCAGCAGTGCCGAACCAGGGGGCTCCTCACCCCTCCACTTT. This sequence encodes CASSAEPGGSSPLHF.

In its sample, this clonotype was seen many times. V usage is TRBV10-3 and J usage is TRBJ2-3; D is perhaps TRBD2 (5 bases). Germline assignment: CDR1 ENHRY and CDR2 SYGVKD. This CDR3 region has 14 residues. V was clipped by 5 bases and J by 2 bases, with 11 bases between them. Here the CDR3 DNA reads TGTGCCATCAGTCTAGCAGCTCACACAGATACGCAGTATTTT. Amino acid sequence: CAISLAAHTDTQYF.